This TCR beta chain was sequenced in a study of cytomegalovirus exposure and HLA in healthy donors. The V gene's germline CDR1 is SEHNR and CDR2 FQNEAQ (reference sequence). The CDR3 contains 15 residues. The V segment lost 0 bases and the J segment 3 bases; nucleotides outside the gene matches: 4. Details on this clone: Its antigen is not identified. Other DNA sequences in this sample translate to the same CDR3.

Study outcomes and limitations: Available immune exposure information covered CMV serostatus only. Excluded were some V segments that proved indistinguishable, including TRBV6-2 and TRBV6-3.

The PCR contained 60 Vbeta and 13 Jbeta primers. Sequencing was performed with immunoSEQ multiplex PCR; in TCRdb, only in-frame clones are kept and a portion is missing. Seen here are over 150,000 clones, 60% to 80% observed once, and the top ten hold approximately 13%. This TCR was recovered from a woman between 50 and 59 years old in good health and CMV-seropositive. The sequenced sample consisted of PBMCs. This chain joins TRBV7-9 and TRBJ2-7, with 8 bases identical to TRBD1. CDR3 nucleotide sequence: TGTGCCAGCAGCTTAGCCGGGACAGGACTCTACGAGCAGTACTTC. Its protein is CASSLAGTGLYEQYF.